These T cell receptor beta chains were read from a single sample in a study of blood T cell repertoires in COVID-19. Profiling relied on immunoSEQ multiplex PCR, and the TCRdb table lists in-frame clones only, not all of them. The table includes about 230,000 clones, 88% detected once. Sequenced: PBMCs or T cells enriched from blood (not recorded which). The receptors stem from a middle-aged woman with acute COVID-19. CDR3s include the opening cysteine and the closing phenylalanine or tryptophan. A D gene is named only where the DNA matches it firmly. Part of the rows lack a size; the others show once, few, many or a class for expanded clones.

d_gene	abundance	j_gene	v_gene	CDR3aa	CDR3nt
NA	NA	TRBJ1-6	TRBV11-2	CASSFRVNNSPLHF	TGTGCCAGCAGCTTCAGGGTAAACAATTCACCCCTCCACTTT
NA	NA	TRBJ1-1	TRBV5-4	CASSLQNMNTEAFF	TGTGCCAGCAGCTTACAGAACATGAACACTGAAGCTTTCTTT
NA	NA	TRBJ2-7	TRBV5-1	CASSLLQGGYEQYF	TGCGCCAGCAGCTTGTTACAGGGAGGGTACGAGCAGTACTTC
NA	NA	TRBJ2-3	TRBV24-1	CATSDLGGSTDTQYF	TGTGCCACCAGTGATTTGGGCGGCAGCACAGATACGCAGTATTTT
TRBD2	NA	TRBJ2-5	TRBV7-8	CASSPTGTRETQYF	TGTGCCAGCAGTCCCACCGGGACTAGAGAGACCCAGTACTTC
TRBD1	NA	TRBJ1-5	TRBV19	CASSPRGQGTSNQPQHF	TGTGCCAGTAGTCCCCGAGGACAGGGGACAAGTAATCAGCCCCAGCATTTT
NA	NA	TRBJ1-1	TRBV18	CASSPSAGDTEAFF	TGTGCCAGCTCACCCTCCGCCGGGGACACTGAAGCTTTCTTT
NA	NA	TRBJ2-1	TRBV7-2	CASSLNQAVVNEQFF	TGTGCCAGCAGCTTAAATCAAGCGGTCGTAAATGAGCAGTTCTTC
TRBD1	NA	TRBJ1-2	TRBV7-2	CASTGDRVNYGYTF	TGTGCCAGCACCGGGGACAGGGTTAACTATGGCTACACCTTC
NA	NA	TRBJ1-2	TRBV3-1/TRBV3-2	CASSQEPARQVYGYTF	TGTGCCAGCAGCCAAGAACCAGCCCGTCAGGTCTATGGCTACACCTTC
NA	NA	TRBJ2-7	TRBV6-2/TRBV6-3	CASSYGIRGGRGRYEQYF	TGTGCCAGCAGTTACGGGATCCGAGGTGGAAGGGGCCGCTACGAGCAGTACTTC
NA	few	TRBJ1-1	TRBV5-1	CASSSLQGSTEAFF	TGCGCCAGCAGCTCGCTACAGGGTTCCACTGAAGCTTTCTTT
NA	NA	TRBJ2-1	TRBV4-3	CASSRSRQEEQFF	TGCGCCAGCAGCCGGTCGAGACAGGAAGAGCAGTTCTTC
TRBD2	NA	TRBJ2-3	TRBV5-1	CASSLGAGGHTDTQYF	TGCGCCAGCAGCTTGGGGGCGGGAGGGCATACAGATACGCAGTATTTT
TRBD1	NA	TRBJ2-3	TRBV11-2	CASSPNRGDDTQYF	TGTGCCAGCAGCCCAAACAGGGGAGATGATACGCAGTATTTT
NA	NA	TRBJ1-1	TRBV5-1	CASSLPAGGGDTEAFF	TGCGCCAGCAGCTTGCCGGCGGGTGGAGGGGACACTGAAGCTTTCTTT
NA	once	TRBJ1-4	TRBV5-1	CASSLVGGQTYEKLFF	TGCGCCAGCAGCTTGGTGGGCGGACAGACCTATGAAAAACTGTTTTTT
TRBD1	once	TRBJ2-2	TRBV2	CASRHPQQGADTGELFF	TGTGCCAGCAGACACCCCCAGCAGGGGGCGGACACCGGGGAGCTGTTTTTT
TRBD1	NA	TRBJ1-1	TRBV7-9	CASRPGGKNTEAFF	TGTGCCAGCAGGCCAGGGGGAAAGAACACTGAAGCTTTCTTT
NA	NA	TRBJ2-7	TRBV18	CASSPDTWVSYEQYF	TGTGCCAGCTCACCGGACACTTGGGTTTCCTACGAGCAGTACTTC
TRBD1	NA	TRBJ1-6	TRBV10-3	CAIRAGTDNSPLHF	TGTGCCATCAGGGCCGGGACAGACAATTCACCCCTCCACTTT
TRBD1	NA	TRBJ1-3	TRBV7-2	CASSPTGGLSGNTIYF	TGTGCCAGCAGCCCGACAGGGGGTTTATCTGGAAACACCATATATTTT
NA	once	TRBJ2-1	TRBV24-1	CATSDLSGAPQGEQFF	TGTGCCACCAGTGATCTGAGTGGGGCTCCCCAAGGTGAGCAGTTCTTC
TRBD1	NA	TRBJ2-3	TRBV15	CATSTPQGPDTQYF	TGTGCCACCAGCACCCCACAGGGGCCAGATACGCAGTATTTT
NA	NA	TRBJ1-5	TRBV2	CASSEPEGNQPQHF	TGTGCCAGCAGTGAACCCGAGGGCAATCAGCCCCAGCATTTT
NA	NA	TRBJ2-1	TRBV6-2/TRBV6-3	CASSSLPFRPYNEQFF	TGTGCCAGCAGTTCCCTACCTTTTCGCCCTTACAATGAGCAGTTCTTC
TRBD1	few	TRBJ2-1	TRBV7-2	CASSLGQLGQSYNEQFF	TGTGCCAGCAGCTTAGGACAGTTGGGACAGAGCTACAATGAGCAGTTCTTC
NA	once	TRBJ2-1	TRBV11-2	CASRRLELHLLQYEQFF	TGTGCCAGCAGAAGGCTAGAGCTCCACCTCCTACAATATGAGCAGTTCTTC
TRBD1	few	TRBJ1-2	TRBV7-9	CASSLATGGGFYGYTF	TGTGCCAGCAGCTTAGCGACAGGGGGCGGCTTCTATGGCTACACCTTC
TRBD1	NA	TRBJ1-2	TRBV11-3	CASSLDGQGYGYTF	TGTGCCAGCAGCTTAGATGGACAGGGCTATGGCTACACCTTC
TRBD1	NA	TRBJ2-1	TRBV24-1	CATSPGQVGNEQFF	TGTGCCACCAGCCCGGGACAGGTGGGGAATGAGCAGTTCTTC
TRBD1	NA	TRBJ1-4	TRBV3-1/TRBV3-2	CASSHRQGTNEKLFF	TGTGCCAGCAGCCACCGACAGGGAACTAATGAAAAACTGTTTTTT
TRBD2	NA	TRBJ2-5	TRBV7-9	CASSLLGAGLGETQYF	TGTGCCAGCAGCTTATTGGGAGCGGGACTAGGGGAGACCCAGTACTTC
NA	NA	TRBJ1-3	TRBV6-5	CASRNGQSSGNTIYF	TGTGCCAGCAGAAATGGACAGAGCTCTGGAAACACCATATATTTT
NA	NA	TRBJ1-2	TRBV12-3/TRBV12-4	CASTRDFYGYTF	TGTGCCAGCACCCGGGACTTCTATGGCTACACCTTC
TRBD1	NA	TRBJ1-2	TRBV10-3	CAISAQGEEGYTF	TGTGCCATCAGTGCGCAGGGGGAAGAAGGCTACACCTTC
TRBD2	once	TRBJ2-2	TRBV7-8	CASSLSGGNTGELFF	TGTGCCAGCAGCCTCAGCGGGGGGAACACCGGGGAGCTGTTTTTT
TRBD1	NA	TRBJ2-1	TRBV2	CASNGQGTGDEQFF	TGTGCCAGCAACGGACAGGGAACGGGCGATGAGCAGTTCTTC
NA	NA	TRBJ2-5	TRBV7-8	CASSFDSQETQYF	TGTGCCAGCAGCTTCGACAGCCAAGAGACCCAGTACTTC
NA	NA	TRBJ2-7	TRBV29-1	CSAAGTARGQYF	TGCAGCGCCGCCGGTACAGCTCGTGGGCAGTACTTC
TRBD2	NA	TRBJ2-5	TRBV10-3	CAISETTSGAETQYF	TGTGCCATCAGTGAGACTACTAGCGGGGCAGAGACCCAGTACTTC
TRBD2	once	TRBJ2-2	TRBV7-2	CASSRGLAGGSTGELFF	TGTGCCAGCAGCCGGGGACTAGCGGGAGGCAGCACCGGGGAGCTGTTTTTT
TRBD1	NA	TRBJ2-2	TRBV19	CASSTRDRVAGELFF	TGTGCCAGTAGTACCCGGGACAGGGTGGCCGGGGAGCTGTTTTTT
TRBD2	NA	TRBJ2-7	TRBV4-2	CASSREAGLAAVSYEQYF	TGTGCCAGCAGCCGAGAGGCGGGACTAGCGGCGGTGTCCTACGAGCAGTACTTC